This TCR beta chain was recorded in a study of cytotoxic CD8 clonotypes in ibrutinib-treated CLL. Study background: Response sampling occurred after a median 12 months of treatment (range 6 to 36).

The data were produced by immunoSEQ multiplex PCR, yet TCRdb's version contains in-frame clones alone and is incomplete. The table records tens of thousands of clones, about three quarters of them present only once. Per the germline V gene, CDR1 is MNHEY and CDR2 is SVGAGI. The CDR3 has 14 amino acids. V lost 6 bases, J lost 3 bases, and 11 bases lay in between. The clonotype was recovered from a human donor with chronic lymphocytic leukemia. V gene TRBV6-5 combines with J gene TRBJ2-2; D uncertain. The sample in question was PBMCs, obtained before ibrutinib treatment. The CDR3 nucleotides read TGTGCCAGCAGAGGGCAGGTTGACACCGGGGAGCTGTTTTTT. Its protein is CASRGQVDTGELFF.